Reported below is one T cell receptor beta chain. The antigen is unknown. This CDR3 has 17 amino acids. V was clipped by 3 bases and J by 1 base; unmatched bases: 5. The data stem from a study of identical twins. Using its own MiXCR run on the 5' RACE reads, TCRdb lists one record per CDR3 protein. The sample shows hundreds of thousands of distinct CDR3 sequences, 21% of them seen only once. Study-wide points: Twin-shared out-of-frame alpha sequences were enriched for low generation probability.

These data are also associated with another study on T cells expressing NK-cell markers.

The clonotype originates from a woman in her late teens or twenties in good health. Sequences were obtained from PBMCs. The chain is built from TRBV12-3 or TRBV12-4 and TRBJ2-6, with 8 bases aligning to TRBD1. CDR3 sequence reads: CASSLNRGSSGANVLTF. CDR3 DNA sequence: TGTGCCAGCAGTTTGAACAGGGGGAGTTCTGGGGCCAACGTCCTGACTTTC.